The 13 T cell receptor beta chains reported below all come from one sample, sequenced in a study of cytomegalovirus exposure and HLA in healthy donors. The PCR employed 60 Vbeta primers together with 13 Jbeta primers. Sequenced by immunoSEQ multiplex PCR; TCRdb stores in-frame clones only, minus some. The table shows 160,000 or so clones, with around 82% occurring only once. Material for sequencing was PBMCs. Receptors were obtained from a man aged 50 or older in good health and CMV-seropositive.

The chain has TRBV30 and TRBJ2-1, with a tentative D call TRBD1 (6 bases). This CDR3 region has 12 residues. Per the germline V gene, CDR1 is GTSNPN and CDR2 is SVGIG (reference sequence). The V end lost 3 bases, the J end lost 9 bases, and 12 bases lay between the germline ends. Written as DNA, the CDR3 is TGTGCCTGGAGACAGGGCAGCGGTGAGCAGTTCTTC. It yields the protein CAWRQGSGEQFF.

This clone was counted a single time. The chain carries TRBV5-6 and TRBJ1-1; unclear D gene. The CDR3 sequence is 15 residues long. The germline CDR1 and CDR2 sequences are SGHDT and YYEEEE. V lost 4 bases and J 4 bases, leaving 17 bases between the germline ends. The CDR3, as DNA: TGTGCCAGCAGCGAGGGTAAATGGGGAGGCACTGAAGCTTTCTTT. This codes for CASSEGKWGGTEAFF.

The V and J genes are TRBV29-1 and TRBJ2-3; 13 nucleotides line up with TRBD2. CDR3 length: 15 amino acids. The junction had 6 bases not matched to a gene; V was cut back by 7 bases and J by 2 bases. Germline-derived CDR1 and CDR2 are SQVTM and ANQGSEA. The CDR3 here is CSGWTSGSYTDTQYF. DNA for the CDR3: TGCAGCGGATGGACTAGCGGGAGCTACACAGATACGCAGTATTTT.

The chain recombines TRBV28 with TRBJ1-4, with 11 bases aligning to TRBD1. The CDR3 totals 17 residues. V dropped 4 bases and J dropped 3; count of bases not matched to a gene: 7. The V gene's germline CDR1 is MDHEN and CDR2 SYDVKM. The chain's CDR3 is CASSSPGQGEANEKLFF. The CDR3 region has the DNA TGTGCCAGCAGTTCACCGGGACAGGGGGAGGCTAATGAAAAACTGTTTTTT.

CDR3 amino acids: CASSFVGGGDTQYF. The CDR3 DNA reads as TGTGCCAGCAGCTTTGTTGGGGGGGGCGATACGCAGTATTTT. The rearrangement joins TRBV5-6 to TRBJ2-3, with D possibly being TRBD2 (7 bases). This CDR3 comprises 14 residues. The germline gives CDR1 SGHDT, CDR2 YYEEEE. Trimming took 2 bases from V and 6 from J, leaving 13 bases between them.

Only a few counts were recorded for this clone. The chain joins TRBV18 to TRBJ2-5, with a tentative D call TRBD2 (6 bases). Trimming took off 5 bases at V and 4 bases at J, with 14 bases between the two ends. The CDR3 is 14 amino acids. CDR1 and CDR2 from the germline V gene are KGHSH and LQKENI. CDR3 nucleotide sequence: TGTGCCAGCTCAGGACGGGGGATTGGAGAGACCCAGTACTTC. Its translation: CASSGRGIGETQYF.

The chain links TRBV7-9 to TRBJ2-1; TRBD1 matches 7 bases. CDR1 is SEHNR and CDR2 is FQNEAQ in the germline V gene (reference sequence). The trim removed 5 bases at V and 8 bases at J, leaving 9 bases unmatched. This CDR3 comprises 14 residues. Here the CDR3 DNA reads TGTGCCAGCAGCCCATCGACAGGGTGGGATGAGCAGTTCTTC. Amino acid sequence: CASSPSTGWDEQFF.

The CDR3 is CASSKRTGSNTEAFF. The CDR3 region has the DNA TGTGCCAGCAGCAAAAGGACAGGGTCCAACACTGAAGCTTTCTTT. The chain combines TRBV7-2 with TRBJ1-1, with 8 bases lining up with TRBD1. The CDR3 contains 15 residues. CDR1 is SGHTA and CDR2 is FQGNSA in the germline V gene. After removal of 5 bases from V and 2 bases from J, the junction contained 7 bases not matched to a gene.

J is TRBJ2-5 and V is TRBV10-3; 7 bases map to TRBD1. Losses at the gene ends were 8 bases for V and 1 base for J; bases not matched to a gene: 4. CDR1 is ENHRY and CDR2 is SYGVKD in the germline V gene. The CDR3 has 13 amino acids. The CDR3: CAIGDRAQETQYF. The CDR3 nucleotides read TGTGCCATCGGGGACAGAGCCCAAGAGACCCAGTACTTC.

The rearrangement uses TRBV18 and TRBJ1-5; D ambiguous. This CDR3 is built from 17 residues. CDR1 and CDR2 from the germline V gene are KGHSH and LQKENI. The V gene lost 6 bases and the J gene lost 0 bases, with 18 bases spanning the gap. CDR3 nucleotides: TGTGCCAGCTCCGGGAGGGCGTCAGACCCTAGCAATCAGCCCCAGCATTTT. It is translated as CASSGRASDPSNQPQHF.

The chain links TRBV27 to TRBJ2-5; perhaps TRBD1 as D (6 bases). The CDR3 length is 13 residues. Germline values: CDR1 MNHEY, CDR2 SMNVEV (reference sequence). Deletions cut 6 bases from V and 3 bases from J, with 11 bases between. CDR3 protein: CASRYRDKETQYF. CDR3 coding DNA: TGTGCCAGCAGGTACCGGGACAAAGAGACCCAGTACTTC.

This chain uses TRBV6-5 with TRBJ2-6; D is undetermined. Germline V gives CDR1 MNHEY, CDR2 SVGAGI. The CDR3 totals 14 residues. Trimming left V 8 bases short and J 0 bases short, with 8 bases between. The CDR3 region is CASHSASGANVLTF. The CDR3 DNA is TGTGCCAGCCACTCCGCCTCTGGGGCCAACGTCCTGACTTTC.

This chain connects TRBV28 to TRBJ2-2, with D possibly TRBD2 on 6 matching bases. CDR1 is MDHEN and CDR2 is SYDVKM in the germline V gene. CDR3 length: 15 residues. The ends were cut back, 7 bases at V and 5 bases at J, with 17 bases in the middle. This chain's CDR3 is CASTWDSGSTGELFF. In DNA form, the CDR3 reads TGTGCCAGCACCTGGGATAGCGGCAGTACCGGGGAGCTGTTTTTT. Together with reference TRBV28 and TRBJ2-2, the CDR3 gives the full variable domain: DVKVTQSSRYLVKRTGEKVFLECVQDMDHENMFWYRQDPGLGLRLIYFSYDVKMKEKGDIPEGYSVSREKKERFSLILESASTNQTSMYLCASTWDSGSTGELFFGEGSRLTVL.